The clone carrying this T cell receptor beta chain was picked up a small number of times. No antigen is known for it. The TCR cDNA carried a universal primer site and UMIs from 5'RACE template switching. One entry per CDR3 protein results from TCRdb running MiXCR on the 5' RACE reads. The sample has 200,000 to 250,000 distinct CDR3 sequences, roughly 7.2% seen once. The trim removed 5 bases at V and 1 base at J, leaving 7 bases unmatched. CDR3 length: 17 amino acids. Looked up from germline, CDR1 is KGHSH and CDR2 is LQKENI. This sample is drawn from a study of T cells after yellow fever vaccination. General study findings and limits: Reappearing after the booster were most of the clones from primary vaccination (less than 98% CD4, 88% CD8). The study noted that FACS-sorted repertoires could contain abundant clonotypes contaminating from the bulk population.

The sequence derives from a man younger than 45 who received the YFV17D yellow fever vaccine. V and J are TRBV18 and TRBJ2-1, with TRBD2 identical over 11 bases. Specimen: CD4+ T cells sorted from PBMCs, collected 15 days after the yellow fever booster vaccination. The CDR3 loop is CASSEKTSGKSYNEQFF. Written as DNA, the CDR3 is TGTGCCAGCTCAGAAAAGACTAGCGGGAAATCCTACAATGAGCAGTTCTTC.